This T cell receptor beta chain is from a study of a mutant IDH1 vaccine in newly diagnosed glioma. Study-level information: Patients were pretreated with radiotherapy, temozolomide, or both, mostly both.

Libraries were prepared by immunoSEQ multiplex PCR; TCRdb keeps only in-frame clonotypes and omits some of them. In the table there are around 50,000 clones, 85% to 90% of which are singletons. Trimming removed 0 bases at V and 0 bases at J, with 18 bases between. The CDR3 loop spans 18 amino acids. Looked up from germline, CDR1 is GTSNPN and CDR2 is SVGIG (reference sequence). Time point given: week 5, during vaccination. In the vaccine, a single dose held 300 ug of the mutant IDH1 20-mer peptide, along with topical imiquimod. New astrocytomas of WHO grade 3 or 4 that were IDH1-mutant and ATRX-lost were found in the donors. This clone was seen a few times. Its antigen is currently unknown.

The source is a woman between 40 and 55 years old with glioma. The input for sequencing was PBMCs, taken from a glioma patient whose treatment included an IDH1 peptide vaccine. This chain links TRBV30 with TRBJ2-1; TRBD1 is a possible D gene (5 bases). CDR3 bases: TGTGCCTGGAGTGTAATGCCCCCCAGGGCGAGCTCCTACAATGAGCAGTTCTTC. Residues: CAWSVMPPRASSYNEQFF. Using reference TRBV30 and TRBJ2-1 for the parts outside the CDR3, the full variable domain is SQTIHQWPATLVQPVGSPLSLECTVEGTSNPNLYWYRQAAGRGLQLLFYSVGIGQISSEVPQNLSASRPQDRQFILSSKKLLLSDSGFYLCAWSVMPPRASSYNEQFFGPGTRLTVL.